This T cell receptor beta chain originates from a study of blood T cell repertoires in COVID-19 (dated by TCRdb to the early 2020s). Looking at the study overall: Samples from collaborators originated in the United States, Italy and Spain and spanned both the acute and convalescent phases of COVID-19. The prospective study material was composed of cDNA or gDNA derived from T cells, B-cell-depleted T cells, or PBMCs. The dataset comprised deeply sampled blood TCRbeta repertoires from subjects exposed to, actively infected with, or recovered from COVID-19. The repertoires were made available in a free public database intended to serve as a resource for research on the immune response to SARS-CoV-2. Samples came from the ongoing ImmuneRACE study (first 160 participants) plus 1,254 subjects from 6 global collaborators. Nearly every sample came with metadata listing a de-identified subject ID, COVID-19 status, age in years and sex. Where available, HLA class I and class II types were obtained from metadata supplied by the sample provider rather than from assay-based typing. Points the paper makes about the study in general: The amount of clinical and demographic metadata varied by source and participant and was provided uncurated.

As for this clone: Its antigen remains undetermined. Per-base qualities were not stored, and no clone one base away is much larger.

TCRbeta CDR3 regions were amplified from genomic DNA using the immunoSEQ Assay, a bias-controlled multiplex PCR. The original pipeline was this. Nucleated cell counts per sample were estimated from amplification of reference gene primers within the assay. To quantify the absolute abundance of each unique TCRbeta CDR3 rearrangement, sequence reads were collapsed and filtered. For each sample, productive Simpson clonality was calculated as the square root of Simpson's diversity index over productive rearrangements. In its TCRdb copy, this immuneACCESS table keeps in-frame sequences only and misses some clones. Where compared with another copy, unresolved V genes explain less than half of these, and the others have no known cause. The D gene and trimming were derived from the DNA, and the V and J assignments and clone size from that table. The sample data list around 220,000 clones, and about 80% of these were observed just once. The ten largest clones represent under 10% of the sample.

At one collaborating source in Seattle, patients were enrolled during active infection and were followed longitudinally through the course of disease. The collaborating institutions used their own protocols to collect whole blood in K2EDTA tubes. Collaborator samples were shipped for TCRbeta analysis as frozen whole blood, isolated PBMCs, or DNA extracted from either sample type. The receptor comes from a woman of 80 years or more with COVID-19, enrolled during active disease. The sequencing sample was made of peripheral blood.

This receptor has the CDR3 CASSFGAGGADTQYF. The DNA sequence reads TGTGCCAGCAGCTTCGGAGCGGGAGGGGCAGATACGCAGTATTTT. The chain is encoded by TRBV7-2 joined to TRBJ2-3, and TRBD2 matches 10 of the central bases. The CDR3 spans 15 residues, from the cysteine through the phenylalanine. The retained sequence is limited to the CDR3, 45 bases, with the frame set at the first base. Based on the germline V gene, the CDR1 and CDR2 sequences are SGHTA and FQGNSA. After removal of 3 bases from V and 4 bases from J, the junction retains 4 bases not matched to a gene. This CDR3, with the reference TRBV7-2 and TRBJ2-3 proteins standing in past its ends, gives the full variable domain GAGVSQSPSNKVTEKGKDVELRCDPISGHTALYWYRQSLGQGLEFLIYFQGNSAPDKSGLPSDRFSAERTGGSVSTLTIQRTQQEDSAVYLCASSFGAGGADTQYFGPGTRLTVL.